The entry below gives a single T cell receptor (beta chain) sequence along with its context. What it binds is unknown. Following RNA extraction, reverse transcription yielded cDNA that acted as the sequencing template. Measured with immunoSEQ multiplex PCR; TCRdb has only the in-frame clones, and not every one. The data hold 110,000 or so clones, with around 58% observed a single time. Trimming took off 2 bases at V and 3 bases at J, with 13 bases between the two ends. CDR1 and CDR2 (germline): SGHRS, YFSETQ. CDR3 length: 15 amino acids. This sample stems from a study of CD8+ T cells in alopecia areata. About the study: The percentage of affected scalp area served as the score of severity for treated patients.

Treatment of the sample: oral pan-JAK inhibitor, 5-10 mg twice daily. Researchers picked out CD4+ and CD8+ T cells from PBMCs by sorting. The study's findings and limits: Many expanded lesional clones stayed in scalp and blood while on tofacitinib.

Sequencing was performed on CD8+ T cells sorted from blood, taken at week 4, from a patient treated with tofacitinib. This clonotype originated in a human donor with alopecia areata. The rearrangement joins TRBV5-1 to TRBJ2-3; the D gene could be TRBD1 or TRBD2 (5 bases each). CDR3 nucleotides: TGCGCCAGCAGCTTATATGGGGGTGGAACAGATACGCAGTATTTT. Residues: CASSLYGGGTDTQYF. The entire variable domain, with the rest obtained from reference TRBV5-1 and TRBJ2-3, is as follows: KAGVTQTPRYLIKTRGQQVTLSCSPISGHRSVSWYQQTPGQGLQFLFEYFSETQRNKGNFPGRFSGRQFSNSRSEMNVSTLELGDSALYLCASSLYGGGTDTQYFGPGTRLTVL.